A single T cell receptor (beta chain) is shown here with its context. Its antigen is unknown. Sequencing used immunoSEQ v3.0 at survey level. Generated by immunoSEQ multiplex PCR, the TCRdb table keeps only in-frame clones and is missing some. The repertoire includes around 19,000 clones, roughly 78% of them detected once, and around 7.6% sits in the top ten. No donor had fewer than one pre-ART PBMC sample or fewer than two post-ART PBMC samples. The data are from a study of long-term antiretroviral therapy in people with HIV. Study-level points and caveats: Narrower CDR3 length ranges marked HIV repertoires relative to controls.

The CDR3 spans 15 residues. The J segment lost 1 base and the V segment lost 8 bases, leaving 10 bases of the junction unmatched. The germline V gene encodes CDR1 KGHSH and CDR2 LQKENI. This sequence joins TRBV18 and TRBJ2-7; TRBD2 aligns across 8 bases. The sequencing here drew on unsorted PBMCs, taken at the start of antiretroviral therapy. The sequence was collected from a man under 40 with HIV. For the CDR3, the DNA is TGTGCCAGCCGGGGGCAAGCGGGGGTTTCCTACGAGCAGTACTTC. Amino acid sequence: CASRGQAGVSYEQYF.